These 5 T cell receptor beta chains originate from one sample sequenced in a study of tissue T cells after allogeneic stem cell transplantation. Only in-frame clones appear in the TCRdb table, and some are missing; sequencing was by immunoSEQ multiplex PCR. Of some 2,000 clones listed, approximately 59% were seen once; the top ten hold around 10%. Time point specified: mouse harvest day 7 after allogeneic transplant. Mouse grafts combined 10^7 T-cell-depleted bone marrow cells with 10^6 splenic CD5+ T cells. Specimen: liver tissue. These receptors were collected from a female BALB/c mouse given C57BL/6 T cells with graft-versus-host disease after an allogeneic hematopoietic cell transplant.

Of note for this clone: Gene names follow the mouse nomenclature. The read stops 1 residue short of the end of the CDR3; the missing end is completed from the germline J gene. The chain joins TRBV26 to TRBJ1-2, with D uncertain. V shed 2 bases and J shed 0 bases, with 4 bases lying between them. There are 13 residues in the CDR3. Germline values: CDR1 KGHPV, CDR2 FQNQEV (reference sequence). CDR3 amino acids: CASSLKTNSDYTF. The CDR3 bases that were read are TGTGCCAGCAGTCTGAAGACAAACTCCGACTACACC.

A note on this clone: The germline and genes are mouse ones. The sequence runs out 1 residue before the end of the CDR3; the remainder is reconstructed from the germline J gene. The chain employs TRBV1 and TRBJ1-3; D remains unclear. Germline loops: CDR1 NSQYPW, CDR2 LRSPGD (reference sequence). V was clipped by 0 bases and J by 4 bases, with 4 bases between them. The CDR3 is 13 residues long. The CDR3 is CTCSADTGNTLYF. The covered CDR3 bases are TGCACCTGCAGTGCAGATACGGGAAATACGCTCTAT.

With respect to this clone: These gene names are mouse names. The observed sequence ends 1 residue before the CDR3 terminus, with the missing tail filled in from the germline J gene. V is TRBV3 and J is TRBJ2-4; D is possibly TRBD2 (6 bases). CDR1 is SNHLY, CDR2 FYNGKV, per germline (reference sequence). The CDR3 covers 14 residues. Trimming cost V 5 bases and J 3 bases, with 12 bases left between them. The CDR3 protein is CASSLDWSQNTLYF. CDR3 DNA, as far as it was read: TGTGCCAGCAGCCTCGACTGGAGCCAAAACACCTTGTAC.

Comments on this clone: Gene names are the mouse ones. The CDR3 spells CAWDWGGNQDTQYF. The sequenced CDR3 bases are TGTGCCTGGGACTGGGGGGGGAACCAAGACACCCAGTAC. The chain carries TRBV31 and TRBJ2-5; 11 bases align to TRBD2. The CDR3 end lies 1 residue beyond the end of the read and is filled in from the germline J gene. The CDR3 is made up of 14 amino acids. V dropped 5 bases and J dropped 0; count of bases not matched to a gene: 1. Germline lookup yields CDR1 GKSSPN and CDR2 SITVG.

The sample holds a few counts of this clone. The listed genes are named as in mouse. The DNA ends 1 residue before the CDR3 does, and the rest of the CDR3 is filled in from the germline J gene. The sample holds other DNA sequences that translate to the same CDR3. The chain couples TRBV5 to TRBJ1-3; D not certain. The length of the CDR3 is 13 residues. In germline, CDR1 is LGHNA, CDR2 YNLKQL (reference sequence). Trimming pared 0 bases from V and 2 bases from J, leaving 2 bases between. The sequenced part of the CDR3 DNA is TGTGCCAGCAGCCAAGATGCTGGAAATACGCTCTAT. As protein: CASSQDAGNTLY. The whole CDR3 sequence is CASSQDAGNTLYF.